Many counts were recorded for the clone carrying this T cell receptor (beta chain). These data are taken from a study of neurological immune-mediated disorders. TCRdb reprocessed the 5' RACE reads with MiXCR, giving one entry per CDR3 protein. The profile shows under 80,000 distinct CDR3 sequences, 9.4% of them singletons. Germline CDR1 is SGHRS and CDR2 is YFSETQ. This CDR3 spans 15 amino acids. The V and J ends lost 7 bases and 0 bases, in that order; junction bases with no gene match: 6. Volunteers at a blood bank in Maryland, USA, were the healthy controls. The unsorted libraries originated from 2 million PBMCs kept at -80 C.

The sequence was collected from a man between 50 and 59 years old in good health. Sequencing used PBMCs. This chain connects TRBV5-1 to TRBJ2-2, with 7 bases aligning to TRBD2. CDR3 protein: CASRGEVSNTGELFF. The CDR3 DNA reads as TGCGCCAGCCGGGGGGAAGTGTCGAACACCGGGGAGCTGTTTTTT.